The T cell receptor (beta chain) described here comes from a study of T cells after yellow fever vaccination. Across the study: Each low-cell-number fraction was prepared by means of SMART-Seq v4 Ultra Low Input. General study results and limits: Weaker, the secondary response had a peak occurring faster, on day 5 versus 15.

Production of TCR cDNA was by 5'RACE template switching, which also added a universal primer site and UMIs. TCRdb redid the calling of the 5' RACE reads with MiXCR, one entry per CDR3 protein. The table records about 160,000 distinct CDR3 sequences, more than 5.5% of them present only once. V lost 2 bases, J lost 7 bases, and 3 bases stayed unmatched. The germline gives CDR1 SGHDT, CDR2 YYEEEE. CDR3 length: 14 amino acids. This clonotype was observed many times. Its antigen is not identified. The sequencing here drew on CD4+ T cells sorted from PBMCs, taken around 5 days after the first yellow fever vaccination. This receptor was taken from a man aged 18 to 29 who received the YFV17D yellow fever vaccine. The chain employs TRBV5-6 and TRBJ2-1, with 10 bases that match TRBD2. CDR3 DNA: TGTGCCAGCAGCTTCCCGGGACTAGCGAATGAGCAGTTCTTC. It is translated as CASSFPGLANEQFF.